These T cell receptor beta chains were read from a single sample in a study of OX40 agonist ivuxolimab in advanced cancers. Repertoires were generated with immunoSEQ multiplex PCR, while TCRdb's copy carries only in-frame clones and drops some. The table records roughly 68,000 clones, approximately 92% of them present only once. The sample was CD4+ or CD8+ T cells sorted from blood, taken in a trial of the OX40 agonist ivuxolimab. The receptors were sampled from an adult with an advanced solid tumor such as melanoma, head and neck, liver or kidney cancer. The CDR3 runs from the conserved cysteine through the conserved F or W. The D gene is left open where the match is weak. The size entry is marked missing in some rows and otherwise reads once, few, many or a size class.

j_call: TRBJ1-6; cdr3_length: 15; clone_size: few; v_call: TRBV2; d_call: -; cdr3_nt: TGTGCCAGCAGTGAAGCGCTCCCCGTGGAATCACCCCTCCACTTT; cdr3_aa: CASSEALPVESPLHF
j_call: TRBJ2-3; cdr3_length: 15; clone_size: few; v_call: TRBV5-1; d_call: TRBD2; cdr3_nt: TGCGCCAGTAGACTAGCGGGGGGCCCTTACGATACGCAGTATTTT; cdr3_aa: CASRLAGGPYDTQYF
j_call: TRBJ2-5; cdr3_length: 13; clone_size: -; v_call: TRBV9; d_call: -; cdr3_nt: TGTGCCAGCAGCGGGGGACAAGAAGAGACCCAGTACTTC; cdr3_aa: CASSGGQEETQYF
j_call: TRBJ1-5; cdr3_length: 15; clone_size: -; v_call: TRBV28; d_call: TRBD1; cdr3_nt: TGTGCCAGCAGTTCCCGGACAGGGGAGGATCAGCCCCAGCATTTT; cdr3_aa: CASSSRTGEDQPQHF
j_call: TRBJ2-7; cdr3_length: 14; clone_size: -; v_call: TRBV19; d_call: TRBD2; cdr3_nt: TGTGCCAGTAGTATTGGCGGGGGAACCTACGAGCAGTACTTC; cdr3_aa: CASSIGGGTYEQYF
j_call: TRBJ2-2; cdr3_length: 12; clone_size: -; v_call: TRBV6-5; d_call: -; cdr3_nt: TGTGCCAGCTGGAGGGCTCCCGGGGAGCTGTTTTTT; cdr3_aa: CASWRAPGELFF
j_call: TRBJ2-1; cdr3_length: 13; clone_size: -; v_call: TRBV2; d_call: -; cdr3_nt: TGTGCCAGCAGTTATTTGAGGGGCAATGAGCAGTTCTTC; cdr3_aa: CASSYLRGNEQFF
j_call: TRBJ1-1; cdr3_length: 14; clone_size: -; v_call: TRBV5-6; d_call: -; cdr3_nt: TGTGCCAGCAGCTTTGGGGTGGGTTTTTCTGAAGCTTTCTTT; cdr3_aa: CASSFGVGFSEAFF
j_call: TRBJ1-5; cdr3_length: 16; clone_size: -; v_call: TRBV19; d_call: TRBD1; cdr3_nt: TGTGCCAGTAGTGAGGTCGGAGGGGGCCAAAGTCAGCCCCAGCATTTT; cdr3_aa: CASSEVGGGQSQPQHF
j_call: TRBJ1-1; cdr3_length: 14; clone_size: -; v_call: TRBV7-8; d_call: -; cdr3_nt: TGTGCCAGCAGCTTAGTAGGGGCAAACACTGAAGCTTTCTTT; cdr3_aa: CASSLVGANTEAFF
j_call: TRBJ2-2; cdr3_length: 15; clone_size: -; v_call: TRBV6-6; d_call: -; cdr3_nt: TGTGCCAGCAGTTACGGGACGAGGGACACCGGGGAGCTGTTTTTT; cdr3_aa: CASSYGTRDTGELFF
j_call: TRBJ2-2; cdr3_length: 15; clone_size: once; v_call: TRBV27; d_call: TRBD2; cdr3_nt: TGTGCCAGCAGTATTAGCGGGACGAACACCGGGGAGCTGTTTTTT; cdr3_aa: CASSISGTNTGELFF
j_call: TRBJ1-5; cdr3_length: 13; clone_size: -; v_call: TRBV11-1; d_call: -; cdr3_nt: TGTGCCAGCAGCTTAGAGTGGGACTCGCCCCAGCATTTT; cdr3_aa: CASSLEWDSPQHF
j_call: TRBJ2-7; cdr3_length: 13; clone_size: -; v_call: TRBV2; d_call: -; cdr3_nt: TGTGCCAGCCTCGGCGGGACCGCCTACGAGCAGTACTTC; cdr3_aa: CASLGGTAYEQYF
j_call: TRBJ2-7; cdr3_length: 13; clone_size: -; v_call: TRBV29-1; d_call: -; cdr3_nt: TGCAGCGTTGATTGGGTGGGCGCGAACGAGCAGTACTTC; cdr3_aa: CSVDWVGANEQYF
j_call: TRBJ1-1; cdr3_length: 15; clone_size: -; v_call: TRBV6-1; d_call: -; cdr3_nt: TGTGCCAGCAGGTTAGGGCCATTCTTGAACACTGAAGCTTTCTTT; cdr3_aa: CASRLGPFLNTEAFF
j_call: TRBJ1-3; cdr3_length: 15; clone_size: -; v_call: TRBV27; d_call: -; cdr3_nt: TGTGCCAGCAGTTTATCCCCCAACTCTGGAAACACCATATATTTT; cdr3_aa: CASSLSPNSGNTIYF
j_call: TRBJ2-4; cdr3_length: 14; clone_size: -; v_call: TRBV27; d_call: -; cdr3_nt: TGTGCCAGCAGTTTACCCGGGAGAGGGAACATTCAGTACTTC; cdr3_aa: CASSLPGRGNIQYF
j_call: TRBJ2-1; cdr3_length: 16; clone_size: -; v_call: TRBV4-1; d_call: -; cdr3_nt: TGCGCCAGCAGCCAAGGCCCGGAGGGCCCATACAATGAGCAGTTCTTC; cdr3_aa: CASSQGPEGPYNEQFF
j_call: TRBJ2-2; cdr3_length: 13; clone_size: -; v_call: TRBV2; d_call: -; cdr3_nt: TGTGCCAGCACCAAATCCGTCGCCGGGGAGCTGTTTTTT; cdr3_aa: CASTKSVAGELFF
j_call: TRBJ2-7; cdr3_length: 16; clone_size: -; v_call: TRBV5-1; d_call: -; cdr3_nt: TGCGCCAGCAGCTTGGATCAATGGGGGAGATCCTACGAGCAGTACTTC; cdr3_aa: CASSLDQWGRSYEQYF
j_call: TRBJ2-7; cdr3_length: 15; clone_size: -; v_call: TRBV7-9; d_call: -; cdr3_nt: TGTGCCAGCAGCTTCCCTCGCAGGGAACGCGACGAGCAGTACTTC; cdr3_aa: CASSFPRRERDEQYF
j_call: TRBJ1-3; cdr3_length: 15; clone_size: -; v_call: TRBV27; d_call: -; cdr3_nt: TGTGCCAGCAGTTCACGGTTTCTATCTGGAAACACCATATATTTT; cdr3_aa: CASSSRFLSGNTIYF
j_call: TRBJ2-5; cdr3_length: 13; clone_size: -; v_call: TRBV30; d_call: -; cdr3_nt: TGTGCCTGGAGTGGCAGGAACCAAGAGACCCAGTACTTC; cdr3_aa: CAWSGRNQETQYF
j_call: TRBJ2-3; cdr3_length: 15; clone_size: -; v_call: TRBV9; d_call: TRBD2; cdr3_nt: TGTGCCAGCAGCGAGGGGCGGGGGGTCTTAGATACGCAGTATTTT; cdr3_aa: CASSEGRGVLDTQYF
j_call: TRBJ2-7; cdr3_length: 13; clone_size: once; v_call: TRBV29-1; d_call: -; cdr3_nt: TGCAGCGTTGAAACTACTAGCTCCTACGAGCAGTACTTC; cdr3_aa: CSVETTSSYEQYF
j_call: TRBJ2-7; cdr3_length: 15; clone_size: once; v_call: TRBV27; d_call: -; cdr3_nt: TGTGCCAGCAGTTTAGGGCCCCTCTGGACCTACGAGCAGTACTTC; cdr3_aa: CASSLGPLWTYEQYF
j_call: TRBJ1-5; cdr3_length: 15; clone_size: -; v_call: TRBV2; d_call: -; cdr3_nt: TGTGCCAGCAGCGCGACGGACTCTAGCAATCAGCCCCAGCATTTT; cdr3_aa: CASSATDSSNQPQHF
j_call: TRBJ2-3; cdr3_length: 18; clone_size: medium-sized; v_call: TRBV19; d_call: TRBD2; cdr3_nt: TGTGCCAGTAGTATAGGCCCTAGCGGGGGGGCCGTCACAGATACGCAGTATTTT; cdr3_aa: CASSIGPSGGAVTDTQYF
j_call: TRBJ1-1; cdr3_length: 13; clone_size: few; v_call: TRBV7-9; d_call: -; cdr3_nt: TGTGCCAGCAGCTTCTTTTTGGACTCTGAAGCTTTCTTT; cdr3_aa: CASSFFLDSEAFF
j_call: TRBJ2-1; cdr3_length: 11; clone_size: few; v_call: TRBV7-9; d_call: -; cdr3_nt: TGTGCCAGCAGCTCCCGGGCCGAGCAGTTCTTC; cdr3_aa: CASSSRAEQFF
j_call: TRBJ1-4; cdr3_length: 18; clone_size: -; v_call: TRBV19; d_call: -; cdr3_nt: TGTGCCAGTAGAAAATGGACTGGGGGCTCCGGGGGATATGAAAAACTGTTTTTT; cdr3_aa: CASRKWTGGSGGYEKLFF
j_call: TRBJ2-2; cdr3_length: 12; clone_size: -; v_call: TRBV19; d_call: -; cdr3_nt: TGTGCCAGTAAAGGGGGTCCCGGGGAGCTGTTTTTT; cdr3_aa: CASKGGPGELFF
j_call: TRBJ2-1; cdr3_length: 12; clone_size: -; v_call: TRBV5-1; d_call: -; cdr3_nt: TGCGCCAGCAGCCCAGCCTGGAATGAGCAGTTCTTC; cdr3_aa: CASSPAWNEQFF
j_call: TRBJ2-7; cdr3_length: 17; clone_size: once; v_call: TRBV27; d_call: -; cdr3_nt: TGTGCCAGCAGTCTTGAATGGTGGGGCCGAGGCGTCTACGAGCAGTACTTC; cdr3_aa: CASSLEWWGRGVYEQYF
j_call: TRBJ2-7; cdr3_length: 12; clone_size: -; v_call: TRBV2; d_call: -; cdr3_nt: TGTGCCAGCAATGCGGGGGCGAGCGAGCAGTACTTC; cdr3_aa: CASNAGASEQYF
j_call: TRBJ2-7; cdr3_length: 15; clone_size: -; v_call: TRBV19; d_call: -; cdr3_nt: TGTGCCAGTAGTCTGCTCGGCGGCAGCTCCTACGAGCAGTACTTC; cdr3_aa: CASSLLGGSSYEQYF
j_call: TRBJ2-7; cdr3_length: 13; clone_size: -; v_call: TRBV27; d_call: TRBD1; cdr3_nt: TGTGCCAGCAGGCCGGGACAGACCTACGAGCAGTACTTC; cdr3_aa: CASRPGQTYEQYF
j_call: TRBJ2-7; cdr3_length: 15; clone_size: -; v_call: TRBV5-4; d_call: -; cdr3_nt: TGTGCCAGCAGCTTGCCGTGGGGGAGAGCCCACGAGCAGTACTTC; cdr3_aa: CASSLPWGRAHEQYF
j_call: TRBJ2-7; cdr3_length: 14; clone_size: -; v_call: TRBV7-9; d_call: -; cdr3_nt: TGTGCCAGCAGCTTTGTGGACAGTTCCTACGAGCAGTACTTC; cdr3_aa: CASSFVDSSYEQYF
j_call: TRBJ2-1; cdr3_length: 12; clone_size: -; v_call: TRBV28; d_call: -; cdr3_nt: TGTGCCAGCCGGGACCCCCGGGATGAGCAGTTCTTC; cdr3_aa: CASRDPRDEQFF
j_call: TRBJ2-5; cdr3_length: 15; clone_size: once; v_call: TRBV2; d_call: -; cdr3_nt: TGTGCCAGCAGTGAAGCGCTTGCCAGACAAGAGACCCAGTACTTC; cdr3_aa: CASSEALARQETQYF
j_call: TRBJ1-1; cdr3_length: 11; clone_size: -; v_call: TRBV7-9; d_call: -; cdr3_nt: TGTGCCACCAGAACAGACACTGAAGCTTTCTTT; cdr3_aa: CATRTDTEAFF
j_call: TRBJ2-7; cdr3_length: 15; clone_size: -; v_call: TRBV7-9; d_call: TRBD1; cdr3_nt: TGTGCCAGCAGCCTTCGGGACAGGGCCACCTACGAGCAGTACTTC; cdr3_aa: CASSLRDRATYEQYF
j_call: TRBJ2-7; cdr3_length: 13; clone_size: -; v_call: TRBV28; d_call: TRBD1; cdr3_nt: TGTGCCAGCAGTACCTCGACAGGGCGCGAGCAGTACTTC; cdr3_aa: CASSTSTGREQYF
j_call: TRBJ1-2; cdr3_length: 11; clone_size: -; v_call: TRBV6-1; d_call: -; cdr3_nt: TGTGCCAGCAGTGACATTTATGGCTACACCTTC; cdr3_aa: CASSDIYGYTF
j_call: TRBJ2-1; cdr3_length: 14; clone_size: once; v_call: TRBV2; d_call: TRBD2; cdr3_nt: TGTGCCAGCACCGGGACTAGACCCCGCAGTGAGCAGTTCTTC; cdr3_aa: CASTGTRPRSEQFF
j_call: TRBJ1-5; cdr3_length: 17; clone_size: -; v_call: TRBV2; d_call: -; cdr3_nt: TGTGCCAGCAGTGACCCCAGTTCTTTAGGACCCAATCAGCCCCAGCATTTT; cdr3_aa: CASSDPSSLGPNQPQHF
j_call: TRBJ2-5; cdr3_length: 16; clone_size: -; v_call: TRBV11-3; d_call: -; cdr3_nt: TGTGCCAGCAGCTCCCCCGGGACGGGGGACCAAGAGACCCAGTACTTC; cdr3_aa: CASSSPGTGDQETQYF
j_call: TRBJ1-4; cdr3_length: 12; clone_size: -; v_call: TRBV5-1; d_call: -; cdr3_nt: TGCGCCAGCAGCCCCCAGGGTGAAAAACTGTTTTTT; cdr3_aa: CASSPQGEKLFF